This is a list of T cell receptor beta chains from one sample in a study of radiation and T cells in renal cell carcinoma. The table came from immunoSEQ multiplex PCR; TCRdb's copy has only in-frame clones and leaves some out. The sample contains around 130,000 clones, 80% to 90% of which appear only once. Sequencing was performed on blood, taken from a patient whose treatment included radiotherapy and nephrectomy. These receptors all come from a woman aged 55-70 years with renal cell carcinoma. Each CDR3 is given with its conserved first and last residue. The D gene is left open where the match is weak. Clone size is stated in some rows and not others, as once, few, many or a class when expanded.

v_call,clone_size,d_call,j_call,cdr3_nt,cdr3_aa
TRBV11-2,-,TRBD1,TRBJ1-2,TGTGCCAGCAGCTTCTGGACAGGGGGCTATGGCTACACCTTC,CASSFWTGGYGYTF
TRBV27,many,-,TRBJ1-2,TGTGCCAGCAGTCTCGACATCAAGAACTATGGCTACACCTTC,CASSLDIKNYGYTF
TRBV27,once,TRBD1,TRBJ2-1,TGTGCCAGCAGTGGGACAGGGGAATACAATGAGCAGTTCTTC,CASSGTGEYNEQFF
TRBV21-1,-,-,TRBJ1-4,TGTGCCAGCAGCAAAGTGGGAGCAACTAATGAAAAACTGTTTTTT,CASSKVGATNEKLFF
TRBV7-9,-,TRBD2,TRBJ2-5,TGTGCCAGCAGCTCATCCGGACTAGCGGAAACACAAGAGACCCAGTACTTC,CASSSSGLAETQETQYF
TRBV7-2,-,TRBD2,TRBJ2-7,TGTGCCAGCAGCCCCCGGGGTAGCGGGATCGGGAACGAGCAGTACTTC,CASSPRGSGIGNEQYF
TRBV5-1,-,-,TRBJ1-1,TGCGCCAGCAGCCCCCGGCCCATGAACACTGAAGCTTTCTTT,CASSPRPMNTEAFF
TRBV7-9,-,TRBD2,TRBJ2-1,TGTGCCAGCAGCTCCACTAGCGGGACCTTAAACAATGAGCAGTTCTTC,CASSSTSGTLNNEQFF
TRBV19,-,-,TRBJ1-3,TGTGCCAGTAGTATTTCAGGAACCTCTGGAAACACCATATATTTT,CASSISGTSGNTIYF
TRBV27,-,TRBD2,TRBJ2-3,TGTGCCAGCAGTTCCCTCCTAGCGGGCACAGATACGCAGTATTTT,CASSSLLAGTDTQYF
TRBV14,-,-,TRBJ1-1,TGTGCCAGCAGCCAAGTTGGTCGGACTGAAGCTTTCTTT,CASSQVGRTEAFF
TRBV18,-,TRBD1,TRBJ2-1,TGTGCCAGCTCACCTAGGACAGGGATGGCCTACAATGAGCAGTTCTTC,CASSPRTGMAYNEQFF
TRBV4-1,-,-,TRBJ2-1,TGCGCCAGCAGCCGCGGGAGAGGGGGTAGGGGAAAGAATGAGCAGTTCTTC,CASSRGRGGRGKNEQFF
TRBV30,few,-,TRBJ1-5,TGTGCCTGTCAGGTGAGGGGCAATCAGCCCCAGCATTTT,CACQVRGNQPQHF
TRBV7-2,-,TRBD2,TRBJ2-6,TGTGCCAGCAGCTTAGGACTAGCGGGAGTGGCTGGGGCCAACGTCCTGACTTTC,CASSLGLAGVAGANVLTF
TRBV4-1,-,TRBD2,TRBJ2-1,TGCGCCAGCAGCCTGACCCGGGGACTAGCGGCCAATGAGCAGTTCTTC,CASSLTRGLAANEQFF
TRBV6-1,-,-,TRBJ2-3,TGTGCCAGCAGTGAAGAGGGGTTGGCATCTCATTTT,CASSEEGLASHF
TRBV19,few,TRBD2,TRBJ2-3,TGTGCCAGTACGAGCGGGAGGGCAGTCACAGATACGCAGTATTTT,CASTSGRAVTDTQYF
TRBV19,once,-,TRBJ2-7,TGTGCCAGTAGTATGGTCGTGGTGGGGTACGAGCAGTACTTC,CASSMVVVGYEQYF
TRBV5-1,-,-,TRBJ2-7,TGCGCCAGCAGCTCGACGGCTAACTCCTACGAGCAGTACTTC,CASSSTANSYEQYF
TRBV30,-,-,TRBJ2-3,TGTGCCTGGGGGGTGGGCTCCCTTAGCACAGATACGCAGTATTTT,CAWGVGSLSTDTQYF
TRBV2,few,-,TRBJ1-4,TGTGCCAGCAGTGAGGGTCAAGCTGAAAAACTGTTTTTT,CASSEGQAEKLFF
TRBV5-4,-,-,TRBJ2-7,TGTGCCAGCAGCTTGGACGGGTCCCCTAGCTCCTACGAGCAGTACTTC,CASSLDGSPSSYEQYF
TRBV6-6,-,-,TRBJ1-2,TGTGCCAGCAGTTTCAGGGGCCATAACTATGGCTACACCTTC,CASSFRGHNYGYTF
TRBV9,few,-,TRBJ2-5,TGTGCCAGCAGCGTAGCCCTCCGGGAGACCCAGTACTTC,CASSVALRETQYF
TRBV7-7,-,TRBD1,TRBJ2-2,TGTGCTAGCAGCTTAGATGGAGGGACAGGGACCGGGGAGCTGTTTTTT,CASSLDGGTGTGELFF
TRBV7-9,-,TRBD2,TRBJ2-3,TGTGCCAGCAGCTTACCCCGAGGTCAGACGGGAGGGGTAGATACGCAGTATTTT,CASSLPRGQTGGVDTQYF
TRBV4-2,-,-,TRBJ2-3,TGTGCCAGCAGCCAAGGGGGAGGTTTGGGGTTTGGCACAGATACGCAGTATTTT,CASSQGGGLGFGTDTQYF
TRBV18,-,TRBD1,TRBJ1-2,TGTGCCAGCTCACCCGGGACAGGGCAATATGGCTACACCTTC,CASSPGTGQYGYTF
TRBV14,-,-,TRBJ2-5,TGTGCCAGCAGCCAAGGGATAGGACATCTGGGAGAGACCCAGTACTTC,CASSQGIGHLGETQYF
TRBV7-9,-,-,TRBJ1-1,TGTGCCAGCAGCTTCGGGGTTCCAGGGAACACTGAAGCTTTCTTT,CASSFGVPGNTEAFF
TRBV4-3,-,TRBD2,TRBJ2-1,TGCGCCAGCAGCCAAGATTGGACTAGCGGCTACAATGAGCAGTTCTTC,CASSQDWTSGYNEQFF